Included here is one T cell receptor (beta chain) sequence, with context. Sequencing was performed with immunoSEQ multiplex PCR; in TCRdb, only in-frame clones are kept and a portion is missing. The sample has around 10,000 clones; roughly 67% are singletons. This specimen belongs to a study of neoadjuvant anti-PD-1 for oral cavity cancer. Time point specified: after neoadjuvant nivolumab, at surgical resection. This CDR3 is 18 amino acids long. The rearrangement joins TRBV21-1 to TRBJ2-1. TRBV21-1 is deemed a pseudogene. The source was tumor tissue, collected after nivolumab (anti-PD-1) treatment. This receptor was identified in a person aged 40 to 85 with oral cavity squamous cell carcinoma. This CDR3 is CASSKFERQAVSYNEQFF. Here the CDR3 DNA reads TGTGCCAGCAGCAAATTCGAGAGGCAGGCGGTTTCCTACAATGAGCAGTTCTTC.